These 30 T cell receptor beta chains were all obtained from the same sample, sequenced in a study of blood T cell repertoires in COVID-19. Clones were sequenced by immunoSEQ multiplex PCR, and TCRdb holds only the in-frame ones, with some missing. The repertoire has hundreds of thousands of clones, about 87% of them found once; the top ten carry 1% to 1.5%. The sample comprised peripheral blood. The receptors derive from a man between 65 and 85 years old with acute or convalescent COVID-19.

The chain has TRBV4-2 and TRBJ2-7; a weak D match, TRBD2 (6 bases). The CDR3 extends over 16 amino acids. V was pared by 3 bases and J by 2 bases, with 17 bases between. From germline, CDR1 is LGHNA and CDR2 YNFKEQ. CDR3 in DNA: TGTGCCAGCAGCCAGGACATGAGCGGGTCTACCTACGAGCAGTACTTC. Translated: CASSQDMSGSTYEQYF.

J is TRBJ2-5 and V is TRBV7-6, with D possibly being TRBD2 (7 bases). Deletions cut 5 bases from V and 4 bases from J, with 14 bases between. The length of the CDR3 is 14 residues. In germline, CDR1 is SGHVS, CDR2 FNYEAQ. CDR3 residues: CASSPGGLAETQYF. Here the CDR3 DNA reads TGTGCCAGCAGCCCCGGGGGGCTAGCAGAGACCCAGTACTTC.

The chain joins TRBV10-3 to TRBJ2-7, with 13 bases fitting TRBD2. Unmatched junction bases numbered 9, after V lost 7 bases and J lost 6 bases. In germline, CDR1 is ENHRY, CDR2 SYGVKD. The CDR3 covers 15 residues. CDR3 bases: TGTGCCATCAAACAAACTAGCGGGGGGGCCGGCGAGCAGTACTTC. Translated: CAIKQTSGGAGEQYF.

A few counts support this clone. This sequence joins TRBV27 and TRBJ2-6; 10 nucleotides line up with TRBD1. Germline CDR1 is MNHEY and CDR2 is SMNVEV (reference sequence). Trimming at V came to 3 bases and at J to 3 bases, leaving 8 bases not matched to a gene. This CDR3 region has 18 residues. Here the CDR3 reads CASSFLGTGVDGANVLTF. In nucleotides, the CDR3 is TGTGCCAGCAGTTTCCTCGGGACAGGGGTGGATGGGGCCAACGTCCTGACTTTC.

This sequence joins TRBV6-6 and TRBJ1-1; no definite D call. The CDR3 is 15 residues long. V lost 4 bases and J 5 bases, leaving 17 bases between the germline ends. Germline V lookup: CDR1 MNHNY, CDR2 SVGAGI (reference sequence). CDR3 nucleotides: TGTGCCAGCAGTTCGCGACCGAAGGAGAGGACTGAAGCTTTCTTT. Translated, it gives CASSSRPKERTEAFF.

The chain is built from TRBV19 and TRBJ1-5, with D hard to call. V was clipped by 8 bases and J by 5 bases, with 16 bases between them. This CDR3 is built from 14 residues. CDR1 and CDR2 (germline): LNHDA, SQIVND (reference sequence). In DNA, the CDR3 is TGTGCCAGTTCCCACCCGGGTTACGATCAGCCCCAGCATTTT. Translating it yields CASSHPGYDQPQHF. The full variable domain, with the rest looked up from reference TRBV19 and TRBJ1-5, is DGGITQSPKYLFRKEGQNVTLSCEQNLNHDAMYWYRQDPGQGLRLIYYSQIVNDFQKGDIAEGYSVSREKKESFPLTVTSAQKNPTAFYLCASSHPGYDQPQHFGDGTRLSIL.

CDR3 coding DNA: TGTGCCAGCAGCCAAGAGGGACAAGTAAATAATTCACCCCTCCACTTT. It encodes CASSQEGQVNNSPLHF. The V gene is TRBV3-1 (or the pseudogene TRBV3-2), the J gene TRBJ1-6; maybe TRBD1 (6 bases). This CDR3 has 16 amino acids. V gave up 0 bases and J gave up 5 bases, with 11 bases separating them. Germline lookup yields CDR1 LGHDT and CDR2 YNNKEL (reference sequence).

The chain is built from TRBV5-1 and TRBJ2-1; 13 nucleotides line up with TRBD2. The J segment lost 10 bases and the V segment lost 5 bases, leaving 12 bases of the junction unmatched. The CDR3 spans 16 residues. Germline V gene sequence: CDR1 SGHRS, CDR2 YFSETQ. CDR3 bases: TGCGCCAGCAGTGGACTAGCGGGGGCCCCGAGTGGAGAGCAGTTCTTC. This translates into CASSGLAGAPSGEQFF.

This CDR3 reads CASSSEDWLGYGYTF. CDR3 nucleotide sequence: TGTGCCAGCAGCTCCGAAGACTGGCTGGGCTATGGCTACACCTTC. J is TRBJ1-2 and V is TRBV5-4, with D uncertain. From germline, CDR1 is SGHNT and CDR2 YYREEE (reference sequence). Trimming left V 3 bases short and J 4 bases short, with 16 bases between. The CDR3 runs to 15 residues.

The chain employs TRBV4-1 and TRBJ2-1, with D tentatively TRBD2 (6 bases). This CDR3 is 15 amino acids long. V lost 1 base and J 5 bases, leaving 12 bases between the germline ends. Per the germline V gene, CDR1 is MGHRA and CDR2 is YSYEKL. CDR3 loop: CASSQVPTGDNEQFF. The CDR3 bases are TGCGCCAGCAGCCAAGTCCCCACGGGGGACAATGAGCAGTTCTTC.

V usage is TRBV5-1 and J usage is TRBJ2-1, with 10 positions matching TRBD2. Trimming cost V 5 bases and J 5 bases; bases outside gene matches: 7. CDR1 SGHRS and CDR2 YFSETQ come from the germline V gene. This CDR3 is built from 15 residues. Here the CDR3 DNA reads TGCGCCAGCAGTGGTAGGACTAGCGGAAACAATGAGCAGTTCTTC. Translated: CASSGRTSGNNEQFF.

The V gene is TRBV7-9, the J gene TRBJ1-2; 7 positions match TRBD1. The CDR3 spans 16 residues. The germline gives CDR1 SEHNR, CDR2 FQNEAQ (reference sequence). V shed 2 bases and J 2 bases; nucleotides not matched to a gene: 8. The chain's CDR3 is CASSLPSGTVNYGYTF. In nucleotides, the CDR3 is TGTGCCAGCAGCTTACCTTCCGGGACAGTGAACTATGGCTACACCTTC.

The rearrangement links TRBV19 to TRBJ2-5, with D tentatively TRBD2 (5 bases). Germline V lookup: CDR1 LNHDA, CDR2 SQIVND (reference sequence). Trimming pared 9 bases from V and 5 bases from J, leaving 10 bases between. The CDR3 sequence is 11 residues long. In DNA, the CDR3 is TGTGCCAGCAGCCGAGGGGAGACCCAGTACTTC. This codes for CASSRGETQYF.

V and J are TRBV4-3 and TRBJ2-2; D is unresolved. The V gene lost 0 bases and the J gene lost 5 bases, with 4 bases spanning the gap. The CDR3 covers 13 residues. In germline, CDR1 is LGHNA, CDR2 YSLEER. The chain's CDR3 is CASSQDRTGELFF. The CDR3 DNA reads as TGCGCCAGCAGCCAAGATAGAACCGGGGAGCTGTTTTTT.

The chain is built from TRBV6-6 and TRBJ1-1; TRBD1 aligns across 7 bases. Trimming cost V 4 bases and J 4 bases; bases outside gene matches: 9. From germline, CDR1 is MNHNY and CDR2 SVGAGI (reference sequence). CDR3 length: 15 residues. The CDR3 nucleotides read TGTGCCAGCAGTTCATCAGGGGGGTACGGCACTGAAGCTTTCTTT. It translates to CASSSSGGYGTEAFF.

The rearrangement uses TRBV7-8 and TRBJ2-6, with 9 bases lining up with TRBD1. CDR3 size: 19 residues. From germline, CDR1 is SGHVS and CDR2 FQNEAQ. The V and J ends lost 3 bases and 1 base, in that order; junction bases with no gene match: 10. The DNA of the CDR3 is TGTGCCAGCAGCTTTAGCACCACAGGGGGCGCTTCTGGGGCCAACGTCCTGACTTTC. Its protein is CASSFSTTGGASGANVLTF.

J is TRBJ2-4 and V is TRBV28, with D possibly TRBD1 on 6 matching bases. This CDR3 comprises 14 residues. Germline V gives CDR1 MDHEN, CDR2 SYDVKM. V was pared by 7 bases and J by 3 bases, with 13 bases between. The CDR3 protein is CASISGADKNIQYF. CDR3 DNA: TGTGCCAGCATCTCAGGGGCCGACAAAAACATTCAGTACTTC.

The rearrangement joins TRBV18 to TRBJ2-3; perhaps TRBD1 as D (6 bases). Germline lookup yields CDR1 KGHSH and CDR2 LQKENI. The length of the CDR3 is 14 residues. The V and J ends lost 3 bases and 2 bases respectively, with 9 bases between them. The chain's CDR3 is CASSPTGSTDTQYF. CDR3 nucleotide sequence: TGTGCCAGCTCACCGACAGGCTCCACAGATACGCAGTATTTT.

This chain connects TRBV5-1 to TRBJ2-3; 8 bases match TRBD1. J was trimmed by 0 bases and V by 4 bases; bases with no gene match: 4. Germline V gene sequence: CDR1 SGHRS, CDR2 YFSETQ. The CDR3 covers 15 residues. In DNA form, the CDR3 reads TGCGCCAGCAGCCCAGGGGGCCCAAGCACAGATACGCAGTATTTT. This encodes CASSPGGPSTDTQYF.

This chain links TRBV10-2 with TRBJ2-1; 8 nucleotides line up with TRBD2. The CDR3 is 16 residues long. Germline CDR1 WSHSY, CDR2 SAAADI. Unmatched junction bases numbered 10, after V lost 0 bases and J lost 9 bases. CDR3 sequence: CASSESRTSRGAEQFF. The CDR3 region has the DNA TGCGCCAGCAGTGAGTCAAGGACTAGCCGAGGGGCTGAGCAGTTCTTC.

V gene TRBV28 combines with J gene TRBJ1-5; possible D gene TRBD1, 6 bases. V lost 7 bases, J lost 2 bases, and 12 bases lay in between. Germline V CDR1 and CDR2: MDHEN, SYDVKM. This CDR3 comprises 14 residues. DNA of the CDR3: TGTGCCAGCAAGGACAGTCTTGGCAATCAGCCCCAGCATTTT. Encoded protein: CASKDSLGNQPQHF. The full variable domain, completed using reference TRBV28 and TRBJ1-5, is DVKVTQSSRYLVKRTGEKVFLECVQDMDHENMFWYRQDPGLGLRLIYFSYDVKMKEKGDIPEGYSVSREKKERFSLILESASTNQTSMYLCASKDSLGNQPQHFGDGTRLSIL.

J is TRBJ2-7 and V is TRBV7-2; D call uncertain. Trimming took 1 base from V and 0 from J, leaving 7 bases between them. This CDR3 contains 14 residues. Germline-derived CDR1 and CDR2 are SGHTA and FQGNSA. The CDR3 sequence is CASSLVPVSYEQYF. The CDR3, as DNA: TGTGCCAGCAGCTTAGTCCCTGTCTCCTACGAGCAGTACTTC.

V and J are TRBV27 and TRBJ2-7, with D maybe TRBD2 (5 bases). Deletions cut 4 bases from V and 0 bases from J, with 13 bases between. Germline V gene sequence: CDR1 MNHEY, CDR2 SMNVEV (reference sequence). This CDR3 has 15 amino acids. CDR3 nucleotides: TGTGCCAGCAGTTCCTACCCGGGGTCCTCCTACGAGCAGTACTTC. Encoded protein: CASSSYPGSSYEQYF.

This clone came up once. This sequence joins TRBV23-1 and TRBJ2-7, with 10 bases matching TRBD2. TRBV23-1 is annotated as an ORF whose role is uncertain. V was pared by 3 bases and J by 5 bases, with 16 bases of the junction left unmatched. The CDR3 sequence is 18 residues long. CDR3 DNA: TGCGCCAGCAGTCATCCGGGACTAGCGCCCATCCTTGGGGACGAGCAGTACTTC. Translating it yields CASSHPGLAPILGDEQYF.

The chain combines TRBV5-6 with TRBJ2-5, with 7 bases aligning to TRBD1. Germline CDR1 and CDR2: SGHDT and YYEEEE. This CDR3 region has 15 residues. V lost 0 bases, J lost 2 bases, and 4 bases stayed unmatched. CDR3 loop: CASSLVPTGQETQYF. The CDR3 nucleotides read TGTGCCAGCAGCTTGGTACCGACAGGGCAAGAGACCCAGTACTTC.

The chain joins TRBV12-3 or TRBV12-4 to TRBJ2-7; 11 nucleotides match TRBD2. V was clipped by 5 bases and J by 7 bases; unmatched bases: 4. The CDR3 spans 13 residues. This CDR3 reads CASSVSGRGEQYF. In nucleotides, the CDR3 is TGTGCCAGCAGTGTTAGCGGGAGGGGTGAGCAGTACTTC.

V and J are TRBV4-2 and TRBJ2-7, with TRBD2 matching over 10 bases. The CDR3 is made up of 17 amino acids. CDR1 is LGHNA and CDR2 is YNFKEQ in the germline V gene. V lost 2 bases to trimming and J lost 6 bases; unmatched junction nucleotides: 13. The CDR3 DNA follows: TGTGCCAGCAGCCAAACCTCCAGCGGGAGGGCCTTATCCGAGCAGTACTTC. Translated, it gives CASSQTSSGRALSEQYF.

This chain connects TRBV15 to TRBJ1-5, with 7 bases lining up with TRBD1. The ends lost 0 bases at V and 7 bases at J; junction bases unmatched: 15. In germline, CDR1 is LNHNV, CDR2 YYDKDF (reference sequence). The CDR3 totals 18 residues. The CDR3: CATSREARTGLLVQPQHF. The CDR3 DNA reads TGTGCCACCAGCAGAGAGGCCCGGACAGGACTCCTCGTGCAGCCCCAGCATTTT.

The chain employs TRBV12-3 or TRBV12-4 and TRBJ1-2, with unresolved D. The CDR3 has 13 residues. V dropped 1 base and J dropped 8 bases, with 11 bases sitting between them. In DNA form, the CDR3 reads TGTGCCAGCAGTTTAGGAGGGTTGGAAGGCTACACCTTC. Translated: CASSLGGLEGYTF.

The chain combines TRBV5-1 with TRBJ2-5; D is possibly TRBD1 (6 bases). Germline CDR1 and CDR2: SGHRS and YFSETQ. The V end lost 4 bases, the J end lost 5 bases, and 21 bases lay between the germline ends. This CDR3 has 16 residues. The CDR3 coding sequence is TGCGCCAGCAGCCTACAGGGTAGTGATTCCGCCGAGACCCAGTACTTC. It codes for CASSLQGSDSAETQYF.